A selection of T cell receptor beta chains follows, all from one sample in a study of T cells in Graves' hyperthyroidism and ophthalmopathy. TCRdb re-derived calls from the multiplex PCR reads in MiXCR, one entry per CDR3 protein. The top ten clones hold roughly a third of a sample with hundreds of thousands of distinct CDR3 sequences, less than 25% of them seen once. Sample: blood. Receptor source: a man under 40 with Graves' ophthalmopathy. Both conserved end residues are part of each CDR3. The order of the fields is D gene, clone size, J gene, V gene, CDR3 protein, CDR3 DNA. A D gene is named only where the DNA matches it firmly. Only part of the rows carry a size: once, few, many, or a class if the clone is expanded.

NA	NA	TRBJ2-7	TRBV20-1	CSLGPASYEQYF	TGCAGCCTTGGGCCCGCTTCCTACGAGCAGTACTTC
TRBD2	NA	TRBJ2-1	TRBV27	CASRMREGDNEQFF	TGTGCCAGCAGAATGCGGGAGGGGGATAATGAGCAGTTCTTC
NA	NA	TRBJ1-1	TRBV6-1	CARAMNTEAFF	TGTGCCAGGGCCATGAACACTGAAGCTTTCTTT
TRBD1	NA	TRBJ1-4	TRBV28	CASSPYLRGTGLERLFF	TGTGCCAGCAGTCCGTACCTCCGTGGGACAGGGCTAGAAAGACTGTTTTTT
TRBD1	NA	TRBJ2-3	TRBV28	CASSPAGTGTRTQYF	TGTGCCAGCAGTCCCGCAGGGACAGGGACCCGTACGCAGTATTTT
TRBD1	many	TRBJ2-5	TRBV30	CAVRRIGQGGGETQYF	TGTGCCGTTAGACGCATTGGACAGGGTGGCGGTGAGACCCAGTACTTC
TRBD1	many	TRBJ1-1	TRBV2	CASSVDRVNTEAFF	TGTGCCAGCAGTGTGGACAGGGTGAACACTGAAGCTTTCTTT
NA	many	TRBJ2-3	TRBV2	CASSQSVADTDTQYF	TGTGCCAGCAGCCAGAGTGTTGCGGACACAGATACGCAGTATTTT
NA	NA	TRBJ2-2	TRBV5-1	CASSLAGTGELSF	TGCGCCAGCAGCTTGGCGGGGACCGGGGAGCTGTCTTTT
TRBD1	many	TRBJ2-5	TRBV12-3/TRBV12-4	CASSSDREIETQYF	TGTGCCAGCAGTTCCGACAGGGAGATAGAGACCCAGTACTTC
NA	NA	TRBJ2-3	TRBV10-3	CAIAGGGSQYF	TGTGCCATCGCAGGGGGAGGTTCGCAGTATTTT
NA	NA	TRBJ1-5	TRBV12-3/TRBV12-4	CASSLADKPQHF	TGTGCCAGCAGTTTAGCCGATAAGCCCCAGCATTTT
NA	NA	TRBJ1-5	TRBV15	CATSIGAGAFNQPQHF	TGTGCCACCAGCATCGGGGCAGGGGCGTTCAATCAGCCCCAGCATTTT
TRBD2	few	TRBJ2-2	TRBV20-1	CSARPILAGHNTGELFF	TGCAGTGCTAGGCCGATACTAGCGGGGCACAACACCGGGGAGCTGTTTTTT
TRBD2	NA	TRBJ2-3	TRBV20-1	CSARDSGSGSSLRQYF	TGCAGTGCTAGAGATTCGGGTAGCGGGAGCTCTCTGAGGCAGTATTTT
NA	many	TRBJ2-7	TRBV11-2	CASSLSLDLRSYEQYF	TGTGCCAGCAGCTTAAGTCTGGACTTACGATCCTACGAGCAGTACTTC
NA	NA	TRBJ2-5	TRBV18	CASSPRAGVSQESQYF	TGTGCCAGCTCACCGAGGGCCGGAGTGAGCCAAGAGAGCCAGTACTTC
TRBD1	NA	TRBJ1-2	TRBV9	CASSVPQGASSYGYTF	TGTGCCAGCAGCGTTCCTCAGGGGGCCTCATCGTATGGCTACACCTTC
NA	many	TRBJ2-3	TRBV30	CAIALPPADTQYF	TGTGCCATAGCGCTTCCCCCCGCAGATACGCAGTATTTT
TRBD1	many	TRBJ1-1	TRBV28	CASRDREDTEAFF	TGTGCCAGCAGGGACAGGGAAGACACTGAAGCTTTCTTT
NA	NA	TRBJ1-2	TRBV5-1	CASSLGSDGNGYTF	TGCGCCAGCAGCTTGGGGTCCGACGGGAATGGCTACACCTTC
NA	NA	TRBJ2-7	TRBV10-3	CAISDPARDPSYEQYF	TGTGCCATCAGCGACCCCGCCCGGGACCCTTCCTACGAGCAGTACTTC
NA	NA	TRBJ1-3	TRBV20-1	CSAPTRENAGNTIYF	TGCAGTGCCCCGACCAGGGAGAATGCTGGAAACACCATATATTTT
TRBD1	once	TRBJ2-7	TRBV5-1	CASSWMTGVGREQYF	TGCGCCAGCAGCTGGATGACAGGGGTGGGCCGCGAGCAGTACTTC
NA	many	TRBJ2-7	TRBV2	CASSDPGALYEQYF	TGTGCCAGCAGTGACCCCGGAGCCCTCTACGAGCAGTACTTC
TRBD2	NA	TRBJ2-1	TRBV29-1	CSVEDWAGGFSNEQFF	TGCAGCGTTGAAGATTGGGCGGGAGGGTTCTCCAATGAGCAGTTCTTC
NA	few	TRBJ2-7	TRBV3-1	CASSQSSTLQYF	TGTGCCAGCAGCCAATCTAGTACTTTGCAGTACTTC
NA	many	TRBJ2-7	TRBV6-1	CASRPRTPDSSYEQYF	TGTGCCAGCAGGCCCCGGACCCCCGACAGCTCCTACGAGCAGTACTTC
TRBD1	NA	TRBJ2-5	TRBV9	CASSAGQGVQETQYF	TGTGCCAGCAGCGCAGGACAGGGAGTCCAAGAGACCCAGTACTTC
NA	NA	TRBJ1-4	TRBV10-3	CAISDPGTKGEKLFF	TGTGCCATCAGCGACCCCGGGACCAAGGGTGAAAAACTGTTTTTT
NA	NA	TRBJ2-7	TRBV2	CVSSVTGLGEQYF	TGTGTCAGCAGTGTGACAGGTCTCGGAGAGCAGTACTTC
NA	few	TRBJ2-2	TRBV3-1	CASSQEGRDRNIGELFF	TGTGCCAGCAGCCAAGAAGGGCGGGATAGGAACATCGGGGAGCTGTTTTTT
TRBD2	many	TRBJ2-3	TRBV28	CASSSRKGRALADTQYF	TGTGCCAGCAGTTCCAGAAAAGGGAGGGCCCTCGCAGATACGCAGTATTTT
NA	NA	TRBJ2-1	TRBV14	CASSQVFGSDNEQFF	TGTGCCAGCAGCCAAGTCTTTGGGAGCGACAATGAGCAGTTCTTC
NA	many	TRBJ2-1	TRBV7-8	CASSPRQVLGEQFF	TGTGCCAGCAGCCCCCGACAGGTTCTAGGTGAGCAGTTCTTC
NA	NA	TRBJ2-1	TRBV7-9	CASSPTHFALNNEQFF	TGTGCCAGCAGCCCCACCCACTTTGCCTTGAACAATGAGCAGTTCTTC